The source of this T cell receptor beta chain is a study of blood T cell repertoires in COVID-19. V lost 5 bases and J lost 0; bases outside the gene matches: 9. CDR1 and CDR2 from the germline V gene are ENHRY and SYGVKD. The CDR3 consists of 17 residues. The data were produced by immunoSEQ multiplex PCR, yet TCRdb's version contains in-frame clones alone and is incomplete. The sample shows roughly 260,000 clones, less than 85% of them seen only once. Specimen: peripheral blood. The origin of this receptor is a woman older than 75 with active or convalescent COVID-19. The rearrangement links TRBV10-3 to TRBJ2-1; 8 nucleotides line up with TRBD2. The CDR3 is CAISQRGGLFSYNEQFF. The CDR3 coding sequence is TGTGCCATCAGTCAACGGGGGGGACTATTCTCCTACAATGAGCAGTTCTTC.